Below, 5 T cell receptor beta chains from the same sample are listed, as sequenced in a study of post-analysis software for immune sequencing data (dated by TCRdb to between 2015 and 2016). Overall results and qualifications from the work: About five TRBV segments, including TRBV5-6, TRBV5-1 and TRBV20-1, were significantly more frequent in patients than controls.

No antigens are known for them. Receptors were amplified or captured by PCR. These reads were obtained on an Illumina HiSeq 2500. To reduce PCR and sequencing biases, unique molecular identifiers were incorporated into the TCR beta cDNA libraries. Clones were called with MiXCR by TCRdb after fastp trimmed the public reads at Q25, and only in-frame beta chains were retained. All rows with the same CDR3 protein become a single entry with the most common DNA and genes. The sample data list fewer than 900,000 distinct CDR3 sequences, and around 42% of these were observed just once. The top ten clonotypes cover approximately 5% of the sample. Sample: blood. These receptors were collected from a girl under 18 with multiple sclerosis.

The chain employs TRBV20-1 and TRBJ2-3; the D gene is possibly TRBD2 (5 bases). The CDR3 consists of 15 residues. The V gene's germline CDR1 is DFQATT and CDR2 SNEGSKA (reference sequence). The germline V and J ends were trimmed by 4 bases and 2 bases, with 16 bases remaining between them. The CDR3: CSAIGLRTDTDTQYF. The CDR3 DNA sequence: TGCAGTGCTATAGGACTCCGGACTGACACAGATACGCAGTATTTT.

This chain joins TRBV20-1 and TRBJ2-1, with 7 bases aligning to TRBD2. V shed 0 bases, J shed 7 bases, and the junction held 12 bases outside the gene matches. CDR1 and CDR2 (germline): DFQATT, SNEGSKA (reference sequence). The CDR3 covers 16 residues. The CDR3 DNA reads as TGCAGTGCTAGAGATTGGGCTAGCGGACAAAGTAATGAGCAGTTCTTC. Encoded protein: CSARDWASGQSNEQFF.

V gene TRBV12-3 or TRBV12-4 combines with J gene TRBJ2-7; 7 bases line up with TRBD2. The CDR3 is made up of 13 amino acids. V was clipped by 6 bases and J by 4 bases; unmatched bases: 6. The CDR3, as DNA: TGTGCCAGCAGCCCGGGGGAGGGTTACGAGCAGTACTTC. As protein: CASSPGEGYEQYF.

V gene TRBV5-1 combines with J gene TRBJ2-1; 12 bases match TRBD2. CDR1 SGHRS and CDR2 YFSETQ come from the germline V gene. Unmatched junction bases numbered 6, after V lost 0 bases and J lost 5 bases. CDR3 size: 17 residues. The CDR3 spells CASSLVGLAGTHNEQFF. The CDR3, as DNA: TGCGCCAGCAGCTTGGTCGGACTAGCGGGGACCCACAATGAGCAGTTCTTC.

This clonotype showed up many times. The chain combines TRBV11-2 with TRBJ2-7; D is uncertain. Germline V CDR1 and CDR2: SGHAT, FQNNGV. V lost 5 bases and J lost 6, with 11 bases in between. The CDR3 covers 12 residues. The CDR3 is CASSQLRSEQYF. The CDR3 coding sequence is TGTGCCAGCAGCCAGCTACGATCCGAGCAGTACTTC.